The clone carrying this TCR beta chain has a count of ten or more. Its antigen is not identified. Germline-derived CDR1 and CDR2 are SQVTM and ANQGSEA. CDR3 length: 14 residues. V shed 4 bases and J 5 bases; nucleotides not matched to a gene: 10. The data are from a study of prognosis after radiotherapy for stage I lung cancer. Across the whole study: About 15 patients had newly diagnosed primary stage I lung tumors, and five had oligometastatic NSCLC after surgical resection of the primary tumor. Findings of the study overall: As reported, TRBV and TRBJ gene usage differed between patients who had metastases and those who did not. Among patients who developed distant metastases, Shannon entropy after stereotactic body radiation therapy was lower.

Template was genomic DNA; TCR beta CDR3 amplified in two multiplex PCR rounds. With primers specific to each TRBV and TRBJ gene, the first-round PCR was performed. In TCRdb, the multiplex PCR reads were re-called with MiXCR into one record per CDR3 protein. This sample has over 12,000 distinct CDR3 sequences, with around three fifths found just once. The chain recombines TRBV29-1 with TRBJ2-7; 8 nucleotides match TRBD1. Sequenced material: PBMCs, taken before or after stereotactic body radiation therapy (not recorded which). This TCR derives from a donor over 45 with non-small cell lung cancer. The CDR3 loop reads CSVGGGQGYHEQYF. CDR3 DNA sequence: TGCAGCGTTGGGGGAGGACAGGGATACCACGAGCAGTACTTC.